This T cell receptor (beta chain) was captured by sequencing in a study of cytomegalovirus exposure and HLA in healthy donors. Study results and limitations: Three of the chains that were CMV-associated were confirmed in vitro to be specific for CMV antigens.

On this clone itself: What it recognizes is unknown.

The PCR ran on 60 Vbeta and 13 Jbeta primers. Repertoires were generated with immunoSEQ multiplex PCR, while TCRdb's copy carries only in-frame clones and drops some. The table includes about 260,000 clones, roughly four fifths detected once. Sequenced: PBMCs. The receptor was derived from a woman aged 40-49 years in good health and CMV-seropositive.

The CDR3, as DNA: TGTGCCAGCAGTGGGCCGGGACAGGGGGCCGCTGGCTACACCTTC. Translated: CASSGPGQGAAGYTF. The chain uses TRBV27 and TRBJ1-2; 12 bases are shared with TRBD1. CDR1 and CDR2 from the germline V gene are MNHEY and SMNVEV (reference sequence). After removal of 5 bases from V and 7 bases from J, the junction contained 8 bases not matched to a gene. The CDR3 is 15 residues long.